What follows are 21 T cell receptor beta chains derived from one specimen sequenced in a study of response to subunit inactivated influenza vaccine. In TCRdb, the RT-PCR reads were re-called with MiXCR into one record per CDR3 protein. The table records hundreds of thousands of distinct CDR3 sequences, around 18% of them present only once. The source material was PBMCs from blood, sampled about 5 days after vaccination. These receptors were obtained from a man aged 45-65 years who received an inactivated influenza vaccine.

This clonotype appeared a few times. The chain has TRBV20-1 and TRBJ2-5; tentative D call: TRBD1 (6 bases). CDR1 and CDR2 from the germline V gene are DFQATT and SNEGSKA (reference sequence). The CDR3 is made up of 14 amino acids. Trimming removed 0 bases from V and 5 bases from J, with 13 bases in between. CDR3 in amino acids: CSARDQGLSETQYF. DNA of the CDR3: TGCAGTGCTAGAGATCAGGGGCTTAGCGAGACCCAGTACTTC.

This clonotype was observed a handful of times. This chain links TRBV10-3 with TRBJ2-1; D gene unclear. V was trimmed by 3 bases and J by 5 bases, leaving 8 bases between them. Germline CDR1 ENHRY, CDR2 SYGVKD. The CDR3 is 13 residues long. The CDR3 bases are TGTGCCATCAGTGACCGCGGAGACAATGAGCAGTTCTTC. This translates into CAISDRGDNEQFF.

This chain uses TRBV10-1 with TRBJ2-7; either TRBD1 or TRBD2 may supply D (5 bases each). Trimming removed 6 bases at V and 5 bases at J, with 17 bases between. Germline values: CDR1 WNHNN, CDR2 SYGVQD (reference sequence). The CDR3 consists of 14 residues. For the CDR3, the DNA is TGCGCCAGCAGCGAAGTTGGGGGTCTCAACGAGCAGTACTTC. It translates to CASSEVGGLNEQYF.

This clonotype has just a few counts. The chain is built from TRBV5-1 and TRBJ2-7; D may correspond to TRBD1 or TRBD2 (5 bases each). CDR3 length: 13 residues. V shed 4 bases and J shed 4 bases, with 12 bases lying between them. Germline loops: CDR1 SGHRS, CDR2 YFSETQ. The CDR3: CASSQLGDYEQYF. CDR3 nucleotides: TGCGCCAGCAGCCAACTAGGGGATTACGAGCAGTACTTC.

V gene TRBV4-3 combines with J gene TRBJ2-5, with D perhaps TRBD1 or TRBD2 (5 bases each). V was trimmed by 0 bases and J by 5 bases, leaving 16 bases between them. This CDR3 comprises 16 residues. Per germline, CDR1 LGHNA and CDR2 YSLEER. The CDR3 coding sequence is TGCGCCAGCAGCCAAGATGGGGGTGGAAAGGGGGAGACCCAGTACTTC. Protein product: CASSQDGGGKGETQYF.

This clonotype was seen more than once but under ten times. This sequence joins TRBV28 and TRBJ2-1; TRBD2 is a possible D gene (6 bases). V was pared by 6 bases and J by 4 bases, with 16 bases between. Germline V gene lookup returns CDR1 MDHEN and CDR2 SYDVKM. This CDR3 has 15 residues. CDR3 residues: CASSIGVSGYNEQFF. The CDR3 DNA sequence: TGTGCCAGCAGCATAGGGGTTAGCGGATACAATGAGCAGTTCTTC.

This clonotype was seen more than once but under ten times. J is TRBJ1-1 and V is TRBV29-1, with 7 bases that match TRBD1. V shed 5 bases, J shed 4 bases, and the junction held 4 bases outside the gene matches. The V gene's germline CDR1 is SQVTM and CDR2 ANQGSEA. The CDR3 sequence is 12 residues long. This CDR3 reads CSVYQGGTEAFF. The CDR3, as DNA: TGCAGCGTTTATCAGGGGGGCACTGAAGCTTTCTTT.

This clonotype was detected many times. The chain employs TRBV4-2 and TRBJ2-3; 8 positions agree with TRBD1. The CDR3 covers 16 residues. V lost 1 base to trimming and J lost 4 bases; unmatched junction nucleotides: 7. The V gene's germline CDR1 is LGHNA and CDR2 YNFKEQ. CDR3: CASSQGLQGAPDTQYF. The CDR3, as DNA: TGTGCCAGCAGCCAAGGTCTCCAGGGGGCACCAGATACGCAGTATTTT.

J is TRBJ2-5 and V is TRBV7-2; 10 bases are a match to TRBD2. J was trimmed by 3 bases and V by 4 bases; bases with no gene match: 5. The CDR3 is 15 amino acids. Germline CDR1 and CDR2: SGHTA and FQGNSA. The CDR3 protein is CASSSTSGNKETQYF. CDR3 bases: TGTGCCAGCAGCTCCACTAGCGGGAATAAAGAGACCCAGTACTTC.

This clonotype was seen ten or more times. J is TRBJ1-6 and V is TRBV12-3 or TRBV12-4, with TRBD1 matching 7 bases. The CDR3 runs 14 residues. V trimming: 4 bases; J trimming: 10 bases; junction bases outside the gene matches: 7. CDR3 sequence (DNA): TGTGCCAGCAGTTGGGGGACAGATCGATCACCCCTCCACTTT. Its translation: CASSWGTDRSPLHF.

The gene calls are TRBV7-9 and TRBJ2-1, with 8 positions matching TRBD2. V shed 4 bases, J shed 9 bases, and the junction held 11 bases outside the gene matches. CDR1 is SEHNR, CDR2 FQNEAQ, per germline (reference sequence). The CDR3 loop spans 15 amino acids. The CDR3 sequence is CASSYAGGRDGEQFF. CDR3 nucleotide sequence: TGTGCCAGCAGCTATGCGGGAGGAAGGGACGGTGAGCAGTTCTTC.

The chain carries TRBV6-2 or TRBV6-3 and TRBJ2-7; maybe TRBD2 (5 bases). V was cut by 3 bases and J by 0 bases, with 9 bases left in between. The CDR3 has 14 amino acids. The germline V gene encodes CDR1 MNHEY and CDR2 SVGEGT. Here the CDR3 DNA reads TGTGCCAGCAGTTATACGGGGATCTCCTACGAGCAGTACTTC. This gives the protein CASSYTGISYEQYF.

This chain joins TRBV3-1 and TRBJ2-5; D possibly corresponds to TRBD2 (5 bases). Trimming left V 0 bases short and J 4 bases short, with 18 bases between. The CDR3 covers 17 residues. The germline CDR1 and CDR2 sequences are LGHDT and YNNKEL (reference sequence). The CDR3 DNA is TGTGCCAGCAGCCAAGATGAGGTAGCTAGCTGGGGAGAGACCCAGTACTTC. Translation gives CASSQDEVASWGETQYF.

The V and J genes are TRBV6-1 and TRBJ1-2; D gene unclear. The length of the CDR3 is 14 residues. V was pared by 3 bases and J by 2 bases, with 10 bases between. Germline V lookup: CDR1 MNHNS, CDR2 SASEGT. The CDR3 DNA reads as TGTGCCAGCAGTGATGGGGTCATAAACTATGGCTACACCTTC. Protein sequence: CASSDGVINYGYTF.

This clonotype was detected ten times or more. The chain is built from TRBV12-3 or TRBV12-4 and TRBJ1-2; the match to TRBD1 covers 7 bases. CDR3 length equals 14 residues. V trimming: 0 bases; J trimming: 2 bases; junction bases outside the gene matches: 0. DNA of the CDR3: TGTGCCAGCAGTTTAGCAGGGGGCAACTATGGCTACACCTTC. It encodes CASSLAGGNYGYTF.

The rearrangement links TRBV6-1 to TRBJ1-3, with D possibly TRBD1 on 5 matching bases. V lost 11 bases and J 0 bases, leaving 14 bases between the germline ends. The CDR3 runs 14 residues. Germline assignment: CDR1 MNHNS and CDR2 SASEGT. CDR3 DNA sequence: TGTGCCTCCTCCGGGACCAGCTCTGGAAACACCATATATTTT. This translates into CASSGTSSGNTIYF.

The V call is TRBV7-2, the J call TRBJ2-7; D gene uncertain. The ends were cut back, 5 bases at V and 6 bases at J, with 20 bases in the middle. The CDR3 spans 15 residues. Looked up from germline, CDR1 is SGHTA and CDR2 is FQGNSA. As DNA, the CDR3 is TGTGCCAGCAGCCCCCGGACGAGCCGCTTGCTCGAGCAGTACTTC. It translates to CASSPRTSRLLEQYF.

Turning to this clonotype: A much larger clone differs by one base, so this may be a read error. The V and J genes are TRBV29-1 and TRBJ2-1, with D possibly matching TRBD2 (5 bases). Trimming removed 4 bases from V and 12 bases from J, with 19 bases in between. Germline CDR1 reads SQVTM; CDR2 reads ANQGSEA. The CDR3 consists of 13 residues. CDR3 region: CSVVRGRGLGQFF. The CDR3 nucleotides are TGCAGCGTTGTAAGAGGGAGAGGATTGGGGCAGTTCTTC.

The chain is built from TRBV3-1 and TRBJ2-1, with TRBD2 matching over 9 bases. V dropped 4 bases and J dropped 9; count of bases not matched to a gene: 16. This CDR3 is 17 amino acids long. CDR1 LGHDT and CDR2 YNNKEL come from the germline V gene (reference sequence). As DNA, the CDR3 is TGTGCCAGCAGCCCGCTCCAGACTAGCGGTGGGGCCATTGAGCAGTTCTTC. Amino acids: CASSPLQTSGGAIEQFF.

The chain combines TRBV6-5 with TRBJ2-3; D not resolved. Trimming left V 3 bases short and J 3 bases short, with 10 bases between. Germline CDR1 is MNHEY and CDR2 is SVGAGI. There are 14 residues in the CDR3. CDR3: CASSYGLGTDTQYF. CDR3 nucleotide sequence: TGTGCCAGCAGTTATGGTCTGGGGACAGATACGCAGTATTTT.

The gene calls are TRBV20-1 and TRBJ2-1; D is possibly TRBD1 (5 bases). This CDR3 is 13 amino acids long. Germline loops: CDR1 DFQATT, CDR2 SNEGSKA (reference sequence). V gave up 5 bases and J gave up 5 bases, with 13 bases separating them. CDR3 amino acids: CSASQTVNNEQFF. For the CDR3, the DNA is TGCAGTGCTTCCCAGACAGTCAACAATGAGCAGTTCTTC.